The rows below give T cell receptor beta chains drawn from one sample of a study of T cell responses to AZD1222 COVID-19 vaccine. Clones were sequenced by immunoSEQ multiplex PCR, and TCRdb holds only the in-frame ones, with some missing. The data show fewer than 200,000 clones, 70% to 90% seen once. The sample consisted of peripheral blood, taken on day 0 of AZD1222 vaccination. These receptors came from an adult in good health. CDR3s include the opening cysteine and the closing phenylalanine or tryptophan. The order of the fields is J gene, V gene, D gene, clone size, CDR3 protein, CDR3 DNA. D genes are given only for firm matches. Not every row has a clone size; where given, it reads once, few, many or a size class.

TRBJ1-5 | TRBV24-1 | NA | NA | CATSDSGSQPQHF | TGTGCCACCAGTGATTCCGGGAGCCAGCCCCAGCATTTT
TRBJ2-7 | TRBV5-1 | TRBD1 | NA | CASSPSPDRAYEQYF | TGCGCCAGCAGCCCCTCTCCGGACAGGGCCTACGAGCAGTACTTC
TRBJ1-3 | TRBV30 | NA | NA | CAWSVPNTIYF | TGTGCCTGGAGTGTACCAAACACCATATATTTT
TRBJ2-1 | TRBV30 | NA | NA | CAWSPRLYNEQFF | TGTGCCTGGAGCCCCAGACTCTACAATGAGCAGTTCTTC
TRBJ2-1 | TRBV3-1/TRBV3-2 | NA | NA | CASSQDLARLNEQFF | TGTGCCAGCAGCCAAGATCTGGCAAGGCTAAATGAGCAGTTCTTC
TRBJ2-3 | TRBV7-8 | TRBD2 | NA | CASSLALAGVGDTQYF | TGTGCCAGCAGCTTAGCACTAGCGGGAGTGGGAGATACGCAGTATTTT
TRBJ1-3 | TRBV2 | NA | NA | CATHGDSGNTIYF | TGTGCCACCCACGGTGACTCTGGAAACACCATATATTTT
TRBJ2-2 | TRBV5-1 | NA | NA | CASSLSGYGGTGELFF | TGCGCCAGCAGCTTGTCCGGGTATGGGGGCACCGGGGAGCTGTTTTTT
TRBJ1-3 | TRBV9 | NA | once | CASSPTRKGSGNTIYF | TGTGCCAGCAGCCCAACGCGGAAAGGCTCTGGAAACACCATATATTTT
TRBJ2-1 | TRBV5-8 | TRBD2 | once | CASSTPGLAGGLGEQFF | TGTGCCAGCAGCACTCCGGGACTAGCGGGGGGGTTGGGTGAGCAGTTCTTC
TRBJ2-2 | TRBV5-4 | NA | few | CASSRQVDSTGELFF | TGTGCCAGCAGCCGACAGGTTGATTCCACCGGGGAGCTGTTTTTT
TRBJ2-5 | TRBV5-1 | TRBD1 | NA | CASSSRGLGETQYF | TGCGCCAGCAGCTCCAGGGGGCTGGGAGAGACCCAGTACTTC
TRBJ1-1 | TRBV6-2/TRBV6-3 | NA | NA | CASSFTAFGTEAFF | TGTGCCAGCAGTTTTACCGCGTTCGGCACTGAAGCTTTCTTT
TRBJ2-7 | TRBV30 | NA | NA | CAWSVNSYEQYF | TGTGCCTGGAGTGTCAATTCCTACGAGCAGTACTTC
TRBJ2-2 | TRBV19 | TRBD1 | NA | CASSARQGARLRTRNGELFF | TGTGCCAGTAGTGCCCGACAGGGGGCAAGGCTACGTACTAGGAACGGGGAGCTGTTTTTT
TRBJ2-3 | TRBV7-7 | NA | NA | CASSPTTGTTGTQYF | TGTGCTAGCAGCCCCACTACAGGGACCACCGGTACGCAGTATTTT
TRBJ2-7 | TRBV27 | TRBD1 | NA | CASSTGGQGAYEQYF | TGTGCCAGCAGTACGGGGGGACAGGGGGCCTACGAGCAGTACTTC
TRBJ2-3 | TRBV6-1 | TRBD1 | NA | CASSEDRQGASTDTQYF | TGTGCCAGCAGTGAAGATCGACAGGGGGCTAGCACAGATACGCAGTATTTT
TRBJ1-2 | TRBV7-2 | NA | NA | CASSPPAGSTGYTF | TGTGCCAGCAGCCCCCCCGCGGGTTCGACGGGCTACACCTTC
TRBJ2-5 | TRBV5-1 | TRBD1 | NA | CASSLGDRGQETQYF | TGCGCCAGCAGCTTGGGGGACAGGGGGCAAGAGACCCAGTACTTC
TRBJ2-7 | TRBV10-3 | NA | NA | CAISEGGSKRYEQYF | TGTGCCATCAGTGAGGGTGGGTCCAAACGCTACGAGCAGTACTTC
TRBJ2-7 | TRBV28 | NA | NA | CASSLTGTYEQYF | TGTGCCAGCAGCCTAACTGGTACCTACGAGCAGTACTTC
TRBJ2-7 | TRBV5-1 | NA | NA | CASSPGQTAGYEQYF | TGCGCCAGCAGCCCGGGACAGACGGCGGGGTACGAGCAGTACTTC
TRBJ2-1 | TRBV7-3 | NA | NA | CASSLTPGNPLSSYNEQFF | TGTGCCAGCAGCTTAACCCCCGGGAACCCCCTTAGCTCCTACAATGAGCAGTTCTTC
TRBJ2-2 | TRBV2 | NA | NA | CASSGRAANTGELFF | TGTGCCAGCAGTGGTCGGGCAGCGAACACCGGGGAGCTGTTTTTT
TRBJ2-1 | TRBV3-1/TRBV3-2 | TRBD2 | few | CASSSRTSGRFNEQFF | TGTGCCAGCAGCTCTCGGACTAGCGGGAGGTTCAATGAGCAGTTCTTC
TRBJ2-2 | TRBV19 | NA | NA | CASSIQATNTGELFF | TGTGCCAGTAGTATACAGGCAACGAACACCGGGGAGCTGTTTTTT
TRBJ1-5 | TRBV3-1/TRBV3-2 | NA | NA | CASSPPGAQPQHF | TGTGCCAGCAGCCCTCCGGGGGCCCAGCCCCAGCATTTT
TRBJ2-1 | TRBV28 | TRBD2 | NA | CASSLSGTSGPVQFF | TGTGCCAGCAGTTTATCTGGGACTAGCGGACCAGTGCAGTTCTTC
TRBJ1-2 | TRBV7-9 | NA | NA | CASSLFTGRLNYGYTF | TGTGCCAGCAGCTTATTTACAGGGCGCCTTAACTATGGCTACACCTTC
TRBJ2-1 | TRBV7-2 | NA | NA | CASSFDSGSYNEQFF | TGTGCCAGCAGCTTCGACTCGGGCTCCTACAATGAGCAGTTCTTC
TRBJ2-3 | TRBV5-8 | NA | NA | CASSLSRTTDTQYF | TGTGCCAGCAGCTTATCTCGGACCACAGATACGCAGTATTTT
TRBJ2-7 | TRBV28 | NA | few | CASSLFRVPYEQYF | TGTGCCAGCAGTTTATTCAGGGTTCCCTACGAGCAGTACTTC
TRBJ1-1 | TRBV6-2/TRBV6-3 | NA | NA | CASSGYRANTEAFF | TGTGCCAGCAGTGGCTACAGGGCGAACACTGAAGCTTTCTTT
TRBJ1-3 | TRBV6-5 | NA | NA | CASSTTVGKLPIYF | TGTGCCAGCAGCACAACAGTTGGGAAACTTCCCATATATTTT
TRBJ2-3 | TRBV28 | NA | NA | CASSTGTSSTDTQYF | TGTGCCAGCAGCACCGGGACGTCTAGCACAGATACGCAGTATTTT
TRBJ1-2 | TRBV30 | NA | NA | CAWNSGILSYTF | TGTGCCTGGAATAGCGGGATTTTGAGCTACACCTTC
TRBJ2-4 | TRBV6-1 | NA | NA | CASSEAQGRDLAKNIQYF | TGTGCCAGCAGTGAAGCCCAGGGAAGGGACCTAGCCAAAAACATTCAGTACTTC
TRBJ2-3 | TRBV10-3 | TRBD2 | NA | CAIRTTSGSTDTQYF | TGTGCCATCAGGACGACTAGCGGAAGCACAGATACGCAGTATTTT
TRBJ1-3 | TRBV11-2 | NA | NA | CASSFRTASSGNTIYF | TGTGCCAGCAGCTTCCGGACTGCCAGCTCTGGAAACACCATATATTTT
TRBJ1-5 | TRBV6-2/TRBV6-3 | NA | NA | CASSYEMRVGNQPQHF | TGTGCCAGCAGTTACGAGATGAGGGTGGGCAATCAGCCCCAGCATTTT
TRBJ2-7 | TRBV4-3 | TRBD2 | NA | CASSQTRGGSIRYEQYF | TGCGCCAGCAGCCAGACGCGAGGCGGGAGTATTAGGTACGAGCAGTACTTC
TRBJ1-4 | TRBV5-1 | NA | NA | CASSLDPPPNEKLFF | TGCGCCAGCAGCTTGGACCCCCCCCCTAATGAAAAACTGTTTTTT
TRBJ2-3 | TRBV28 | TRBD2 | NA | CASSPGGPADTQYF | TGTGCCAGCAGTCCGGGAGGGCCGGCAGATACGCAGTATTTT
TRBJ1-5 | TRBV28 | NA | NA | CASSPRDGLKVDQPQHF | TGTGCCAGCAGTCCCCGGGACGGGCTTAAAGTGGATCAGCCCCAGCATTTT
TRBJ1-2 | TRBV3-1/TRBV3-2 | TRBD1 | NA | CASSQLRRDRANYGYTF | TGTGCCAGCAGCCAACTACGCCGGGACAGGGCCAACTATGGCTACACCTTC
TRBJ1-1 | TRBV5-1 | NA | NA | CASSLTGLEMNTEAFF | TGCGCCAGCAGCCTCACAGGGCTCGAGATGAACACTGAAGCTTTCTTT
TRBJ1-6 | TRBV20-1 | NA | NA | CSASNAQSSYNSPLHF | TGCAGTGCTAGTAACGCTCAAAGCTCCTATAATTCACCCCTCCACTTT
TRBJ2-7 | TRBV5-1 | NA | NA | CASSQGSSYEQYF | TGCGCCAGCAGTCAGGGATCGTCCTACGAGCAGTACTTC
TRBJ1-1 | TRBV4-1 | TRBD1 | NA | CASSQGTGIYTEAFF | TGCGCCAGCAGCCAAGGGACAGGGATTTACACTGAAGCTTTCTTT
TRBJ2-5 | TRBV5-1 | TRBD1 | NA | CASSQGQGEETQYF | TGCGCCAGCAGCCAGGGACAGGGTGAAGAGACCCAGTACTTC
TRBJ1-4 | TRBV5-6 | TRBD1 | NA | CASSSRRGLSEKLFF | TGTGCCAGCAGCTCTCGCAGGGGGCTTAGTGAAAAACTGTTTTTT
TRBJ1-4 | TRBV30 | TRBD1 | NA | CAWSVDRGRPTNEKLFF | TGTGCCTGGAGTGTTGACAGGGGGCGTCCAACTAATGAAAAACTGTTTTTT
TRBJ1-5 | TRBV19 | TRBD1 | NA | CASNRGTVNQPQHF | TGTGCCAGTAACCGAGGGACAGTTAATCAGCCCCAGCATTTT
TRBJ2-1 | TRBV4-2 | NA | NA | CASSQETGNNEQFF | TGTGCCAGCAGCCAAGAGACTGGGAACAATGAGCAGTTCTTC
TRBJ1-2 | TRBV28 | TRBD1 | NA | CASSYRGDYGYTF | TGTGCCAGCAGTTACAGGGGTGACTATGGCTACACCTTC
TRBJ2-1 | TRBV18 | TRBD2 | NA | CASSPGLAGNNEQFF | TGTGCCAGCTCACCGGGACTAGCGGGAAACAATGAGCAGTTCTTC
TRBJ2-3 | TRBV28 | TRBD1 | NA | CASSLTGWTDTQYF | TGTGCCAGCAGTTTGACAGGGTGGACAGATACGCAGTATTTT
TRBJ1-3 | TRBV5-1 | NA | few | CASSRNTGEGNTIYF | TGCGCCAGCAGCAGAAATACAGGCGAAGGAAACACCATATATTTT
TRBJ1-4 | TRBV28 | TRBD1 | NA | CGSTVGGNNEKLFF | TGTGGGTCAACGGTAGGGGGCAATAATGAAAAACTGTTTTTT